This is a list of T cell receptor beta chains from one sample in a study of OX40 agonist ivuxolimab in advanced cancers. Assay used: immunoSEQ multiplex PCR; TCRdb lists only in-frame clones, some missing. The sample carries fewer than 80,000 clones, about 88% recorded once. The sequencing here drew on CD4+ or CD8+ T cells sorted from blood, taken in a trial of the OX40 agonist ivuxolimab. The receptors stem from an adult with an advanced solid tumor such as melanoma, head and neck, liver or kidney cancer. CDR3s include the opening cysteine and the closing phenylalanine or tryptophan. Fields, in order: D gene, V gene, J gene, CDR3 length, clone size, CDR3 protein, CDR3 DNA. The D gene is left open where the match is weak. Clone size appears in some rows only: once, few, many, or a class for an expanded clone.

NA	TRBV6-6	TRBJ2-7	16	NA	CASSYSNRALSYEQYF	TGTGCCAGCAGTTACTCGAACAGGGCACTATCCTACGAGCAGTACTTC
NA	TRBV6-1	TRBJ1-4	15	NA	CASSDRFGWEEKLFF	TGTGCCAGCAGTGACAGGTTTGGATGGGAGGAAAAACTGTTTTTT
NA	TRBV7-2	TRBJ2-7	13	NA	CASSRGDSYEQYF	TGTGCCAGCAGCCGAGGCGACTCCTACGAGCAGTACTTC
NA	TRBV6-1	TRBJ2-7	13	NA	CASTDHSPYEQYF	TGTGCCAGTACTGACCACTCGCCCTACGAGCAGTACTTC
NA	TRBV2	TRBJ2-7	14	NA	CASEGQVTSWEQYF	TGTGCCAGCGAAGGCCAGGTGACCTCCTGGGAGCAGTACTTC
TRBD1	TRBV23-1	TRBJ2-3	13	NA	CASSQHRGDTQYF	TGCGCCAGCAGTCAACACAGGGGAGATACGCAGTATTTT
NA	TRBV18	TRBJ2-7	14	NA	CASSPSLSTYEQYF	TGTGCCAGCTCACCATCACTCTCGACCTACGAGCAGTACTTC
NA	TRBV27	TRBJ1-2	15	NA	CASSLSRGSLYGYTF	TGTGCCAGCAGTTTATCCCGAGGGTCTCTCTATGGCTACACCTTC
NA	TRBV13	TRBJ2-7	14	NA	CASSLGLISGEQYF	TGTGCCAGCAGCTTAGGCCTAATTTCGGGCGAGCAGTACTTC
TRBD2	TRBV6-1	TRBJ2-5	14	NA	CAVRLAGGPETQYF	TGTGCCGTGAGACTAGCGGGGGGGCCGGAGACCCAGTACTTC
TRBD2	TRBV19	TRBJ2-1	15	NA	CASRLGGGDYNEQFF	TGTGCCAGTAGGTTGGGCGGGGGGGATTACAATGAGCAGTTCTTC
TRBD2	TRBV28	TRBJ2-7	13	NA	CASSRGGAYEQYF	TGTGCCAGCAGTCGCGGGGGTGCCTACGAGCAGTACTTC
NA	TRBV18	TRBJ1-1	14	NA	CASSPDRLNTEAFF	TGTGCCAGCTCACCTGACAGGTTAAACACTGAAGCTTTCTTT
NA	TRBV7-2	TRBJ1-2	13	NA	CASSLQGNYGYTF	TGTGCCAGCAGCTTGCAGGGGAACTATGGCTACACCTTC
NA	TRBV5-1	TRBJ2-7	13	NA	CASRVGQLYEQYF	TGCGCCAGCAGGGTTGGACAGCTATACGAGCAGTACTTC
TRBD2	TRBV2	TRBJ2-2	14	NA	CASTGTSGAGELFF	TGTGCCAGCACGGGGACTAGCGGGGCCGGGGAGCTGTTTTTT
NA	TRBV5-5	TRBJ1-3	16	NA	CASSGAGVFSGNTIYF	TGTGCCAGCAGCGGCGCAGGGGTTTTCTCTGGAAACACCATATATTTT
NA	TRBV19	TRBJ2-6	13	NA	CASSIQGANVLTF	TGTGCCAGTAGTATACAGGGGGCCAACGTCCTGACTTTC
NA	TRBV10-2	TRBJ2-3	14	NA	CASTPIGPTDTQYF	TGCGCCAGCACCCCAATAGGACCTACAGATACGCAGTATTTT
NA	TRBV18	TRBJ1-3	17	NA	CASSPSQWRSSGNTIYF	TGTGCCAGCTCACCCAGCCAGTGGCGGAGCTCTGGAAACACCATATATTTT
TRBD1	TRBV4-2	TRBJ1-6	16	NA	CASSQVGDRANSPLHF	TGTGCCAGCAGCCAAGTAGGCGACAGGGCCAATTCACCCCTCCACTTT
TRBD1	TRBV30	TRBJ1-2	13	once	CAWTQGGGYGYTF	TGTGCCTGGACTCAGGGGGGCGGGTATGGCTACACCTTC
NA	TRBV2	TRBJ2-7	13	NA	CASSHPAGHEQYF	TGTGCCAGCAGTCATCCTGCGGGCCACGAGCAGTACTTC
NA	TRBV4-1	TRBJ1-1	15	NA	CASSPGRVMNTEAFF	TGCGCCAGCAGCCCAGGCCGGGTTATGAACACTGAAGCTTTCTTT